Shown below are 26 T cell receptor beta chains from a single sample sequenced in a study of CD8 T cells in Susac syndrome (dated by TCRdb to about 2019). Libraries were prepared through the immunoSEQ multiplex PCR assay. RNA was extracted using the RNeasy kit, and roughly 0.5 to 1 microgram was reverse transcribed with random hexamers. The raw public reads went through TCRdb reprocessing: fastp at Q25, MiXCR clone calling, in-frame beta chains kept. Each record represents a unique CDR3 protein, reported with the most common genes and DNA among its rows. The table for this sample lists about 130,000 distinct CDR3 sequences; more than 90% of them were counted only once. More than 0.095% of the sample goes to the ten largest clones. The sample was CD4+ T cells from PBMCs. These receptors came from a human donor in good health.

The CDR3 loop is CASSPSEGFGDNEQFF. The CDR3 DNA sequence: TGTGCCAGCAGTCCCTCCGAGGGTTTCGGGGACAATGAGCAGTTCTTC. The chain combines TRBV6-1 with TRBJ2-1, with D maybe TRBD2 (5 bases). The CDR3 has 16 residues. V dropped 5 bases and J dropped 5 bases, with 19 bases sitting between them. CDR1 is MNHNS and CDR2 is SASEGT in the germline V gene.

This clonotype was picked up one time. This chain joins TRBV29-1 and TRBJ2-7, with TRBD1 identical over 8 bases. This CDR3 has 15 residues. Germline V CDR1 and CDR2: SQVTM, ANQGSEA. Germline trimming cut 7 bases from V and 2 bases from J; bases unmatched to any gene: 13. The CDR3 protein is CSAVVQGAGTYEQYF. The CDR3 region has the DNA TGCAGCGCCGTCGTTCAGGGGGCGGGGACCTACGAGCAGTACTTC.

V gene TRBV20-1 combines with J gene TRBJ1-5, with TRBD1 identical over 7 bases. Germline-derived CDR1 and CDR2 are DFQATT and SNEGSKA (reference sequence). The V and J ends lost 6 bases and 5 bases, in that order; junction bases with no gene match: 10. This CDR3 region has 14 residues. The CDR3 DNA follows: TGCAGTGCCAGCCAGGGGGGGTTCGATCAGCCCCAGCATTTT. The encoded protein is CSASQGGFDQPQHF.

The rearrangement links TRBV29-1 to TRBJ2-5; D remains unclear. The CDR3 length is 11 residues. Trimming removed 1 base from V and 5 bases from J, with 5 bases in between. CDR1 SQVTM and CDR2 ANQGSEA come from the germline V gene. The CDR3, as DNA: TGCAGCGTTGAAGTGTTGGAGACCCAGTACTTC. This translates into CSVEVLETQYF.

The rearrangement joins TRBV3-1 to TRBJ1-6; unclear D gene. The germline gives CDR1 LGHDT, CDR2 YNNKEL (reference sequence). The V end was cut by 8 bases, the J end by 7 bases, with 12 bases between. CDR3 length: 13 residues. CDR3 region: CASGPVGNSPLHF. The CDR3 DNA reads TGTGCCAGCGGACCAGTAGGGAATTCACCCCTCCACTTT. Supplemented by reference TRBV3-1 and TRBJ1-6, the full variable domain reads DTAVSQTPKYLVTQMGNDKSIKCEQNLGHDTMYWYKQDSKKFLKIMFSYNNKELIINETVPNRFSPKSPDKAHLNLHINSLELGDSAVYFCASGPVGNSPLHFGNGTRLTVT.

V gene TRBV5-1 combines with J gene TRBJ2-5, with 9 positions matching TRBD1. Germline assignment: CDR1 SGHRS and CDR2 YFSETQ. This CDR3 is 13 amino acids long. V was clipped by 5 bases and J by 7 bases; unmatched bases: 6. Here the CDR3 DNA reads TGCGCCAGCAGAAGGGACAGGGTGGCGACCCAGTACTTC. Protein product: CASRRDRVATQYF.

The CDR3 region is CASSQSRDSYYTGELFF. The CDR3 coding sequence is TGCGCCAGCAGTCAATCAAGAGACAGCTATTACACCGGGGAGCTGTTTTTT. The gene calls are TRBV23-1 and TRBJ2-2; tentatively, D is TRBD1 (5 bases). TRBV23-1 is annotated as an ORF whose role is uncertain. The CDR3 is 17 amino acids. The germline V and J ends were trimmed by 0 bases and 3 bases, with 14 bases remaining between them.

This rearrangement joins TRBV29-1 to TRBJ2-5, with 9 bases aligning to TRBD1. The CDR3 contains 13 residues. Germline CDR1 SQVTM, CDR2 ANQGSEA. The V segment lost 5 bases and the J segment 1 base; nucleotides outside the gene matches: 2. CDR3 coding DNA: TGCAGCGTTCGGGACAGGGTCCAAGAGACCCAGTACTTC. Its protein product is CSVRDRVQETQYF. The whole variable domain, filled in from reference TRBV29-1 and TRBJ2-5, reads SAVISQKPSRDICQRGTSLTIQCQVDSQVTMMFWYRQQPGQSLTLIATANQGSEATYESGFVIDKFPISRPNLTFSTLTVSNMSPEDSSIYLCSVRDRVQETQYFGPGTRLLVL.

The chain couples TRBV7-2 to TRBJ2-4; D is ambiguous. Germline V gene lookup returns CDR1 SGHTA and CDR2 FQGNSA. V shed 5 bases and J shed 0 bases, with 11 bases lying between them. The CDR3 has 15 amino acids. The CDR3 DNA reads as TGTGCCAGCAGCAGCCGTTTTCTAGCCAAAAACATTCAGTACTTC. Residues: CASSSRFLAKNIQYF. Drawing the rest from reference TRBV7-2 and TRBJ2-4, the complete variable domain is GAGVSQSPSNKVTEKGKDVELRCDPISGHTALYWYRQSLGQGLEFLIYFQGNSAPDKSGLPSDRFSAERTGGSVSTLTIQRTQQEDSAVYLCASSSRFLAKNIQYFGAGTRLSVL.

The chain is built from TRBV2 and TRBJ2-7; 9 nucleotides agree with TRBD1. CDR3 length equals 15 residues. Germline V CDR1 and CDR2: SNHLY, FYNNEI. With V trimmed by 2 bases and J by 2 bases, 4 bases remained unmatched. CDR3 nucleotides: TGTGCCAGCAGTGAAATGGGACAGGGACCCTACGAGCAGTACTTC. It yields the protein CASSEMGQGPYEQYF.

The rearrangement joins TRBV29-1 to TRBJ1-4, with D maybe TRBD1 (6 bases). V was pared by 1 base and J by 6 bases, with 9 bases between. This CDR3 comprises 13 residues. Germline CDR1 reads SQVTM; CDR2 reads ANQGSEA. CDR3 loop: CSVEAGVDEKLFF. The CDR3 region has the DNA TGCAGCGTTGAAGCAGGGGTAGATGAAAAACTGTTTTTT.

The rearrangement links TRBV30 to TRBJ2-3, with D hard to call. Germline V gene sequence: CDR1 GTSNPN, CDR2 SVGIG (reference sequence). Trimming pared 3 bases from V and 8 bases from J, leaving 12 bases between. The CDR3 sequence is 12 residues long. CDR3 region: CAWSPSGATQYF. CDR3 bases: TGTGCCTGGAGCCCGTCGGGCGCTACGCAGTATTTT.

V is TRBV7-9 and J is TRBJ2-1, with 8 bases identical to TRBD2. The CDR3 is 14 residues long. The V gene's germline CDR1 is SEHNR and CDR2 FQNEAQ (reference sequence). V lost 3 bases to trimming and J lost 7 bases; unmatched junction nucleotides: 5. This CDR3 is CASSFVLAENEQFF. CDR3 nucleotide sequence: TGTGCCAGCAGCTTCGTACTAGCGGAGAATGAGCAGTTCTTC.

This clonotype was counted a single time. J is TRBJ2-1 and V is TRBV28; D is unresolved. CDR1 and CDR2 (germline): MDHEN, SYDVKM. This CDR3 has 11 amino acids. With 6 bases removed from V and 10 bases from J, the gap between germline ends came to 10 bases. The CDR3 DNA is TGTGCCAGCAGCAAATCAAGGGAGCAGTTCTTC. Translating it yields CASSKSREQFF.

This clonotype was seen just once. The rearrangement uses TRBV24-1 and TRBJ2-1; TRBD1 agrees at 9 bases. This CDR3 has 14 amino acids. Germline CDR1 and CDR2: KGHDR and SFDVKD. The junction had 6 bases not matched to a gene; V was cut back by 12 bases and J by 1 base. Here the CDR3 reads CASSQGASYNEQFF. The DNA for the CDR3 is TGTGCCTCTTCACAGGGGGCATCCTACAATGAGCAGTTCTTC.

The J gene is TRBJ2-6, the V gene TRBV12-3 or TRBV12-4; D is unclear. Trimming left V 2 bases short and J 4 bases short, with 6 bases between. There are 14 residues in the CDR3. The CDR3 sequence: CASSLSAGANVLTF. CDR3 bases: TGTGCCAGCAGTTTATCGGCCGGGGCCAACGTCCTGACTTTC.

The V and J genes are TRBV27 and TRBJ1-2; D is perhaps TRBD1 (5 bases). The V end lost 5 bases, the J end lost 4 bases, and 14 bases lay between the germline ends. The CDR3 has 14 residues. Germline V gene data show CDR1 as MNHEY and CDR2 as SMNVEV (reference sequence). The chain's CDR3 is CASSRGLLGYGYTF. The CDR3 DNA follows: TGTGCCAGCAGTCGGGGCTTACTTGGCTATGGCTACACCTTC.

The rearrangement links TRBV5-4 to TRBJ2-5; 7 bases agree with TRBD1. This CDR3 is built from 13 residues. The germline CDR1 and CDR2 sequences are SGHNT and YYREEE (reference sequence). With 2 bases clipped from V and 5 bases from J, the junction kept 3 bases outside the gene matches. The CDR3 nucleotides read TGTGCCAGCAGCTTACAGGGGTCGGAGACCCAGTACTTC. It specifies CASSLQGSETQYF.

CDR3: CASSPRPETQYF. In DNA, the CDR3 is TGTGCCAGCTCACCCCGGCCAGAGACCCAGTACTTC. The chain uses TRBV18 and TRBJ2-5; D is ambiguous. Per the germline V gene, CDR1 is KGHSH and CDR2 is LQKENI. The CDR3 extends over 12 amino acids. V lost 3 bases and J lost 4, with 6 bases in between.

This clonotype was seen once. This chain connects TRBV3-1 to TRBJ2-7; TRBD1 aligns across 7 bases. Trimming at V came to 5 bases and at J to 3 bases, leaving 10 bases not matched to a gene. Germline assignment: CDR1 LGHDT and CDR2 YNNKEL (reference sequence). The CDR3 loop spans 15 amino acids. Here the CDR3 reads CASSDPGGVDYEQYF. Here the CDR3 DNA reads TGTGCCAGCAGCGACCCAGGGGGTGTGGACTACGAGCAGTACTTC.

The rearrangement uses TRBV27 and TRBJ2-5; no clear D. V lost 1 base to trimming and J lost 4 bases, with 16 bases between them. Germline V gene data show CDR1 as MNHEY and CDR2 as SMNVEV (reference sequence). The CDR3 length is 16 residues. CDR3 amino acids: CASSLWRPLKAETQYF. The CDR3 region has the DNA TGTGCCAGCAGTTTATGGCGACCTCTAAAGGCAGAGACCCAGTACTTC.

V and J are TRBV2 and TRBJ2-7; D is unresolved. Per germline, CDR1 SNHLY and CDR2 FYNNEI. V lost 3 bases and J lost 9, with 6 bases in between. The CDR3 has 10 amino acids. The CDR3 sequence: CASSEIRQYF. DNA for the CDR3: TGTGCCAGCAGTGAGATACGGCAGTACTTC.

This clonotype was detected only once. The chain recombines TRBV7-9 with TRBJ2-1; D ambiguous. This CDR3 contains 13 residues. Between the trimmed V and J ends, which lost 6 bases and 7 bases, there was a span of 13 bases. Germline CDR1 SEHNR, CDR2 FQNEAQ (reference sequence). DNA for the CDR3: TGTGCCAGCAGACCCCTTTCCTTTAATGAGCAGTTCTTC. Amino acid sequence: CASRPLSFNEQFF.

The chain employs TRBV29-1 and TRBJ2-5; D gene unclear. Trimming left V 6 bases short and J 2 bases short, with 13 bases between. CDR1 and CDR2 from the germline V gene are SQVTM and ANQGSEA. This CDR3 region has 13 residues. CDR3 in DNA: TGCAGCGTGGTGGGCCCCGATCAAGAGACCCAGTACTTC. This codes for CSVVGPDQETQYF.

This chain uses TRBV28 with TRBJ2-7, with D uncertain. Trimming shortened V by 6 bases and J by 4 bases, and 22 bases separated the two germline ends. The CDR3 extends over 16 amino acids. Germline lookup yields CDR1 MDHEN and CDR2 SYDVKM. CDR3 in DNA: TGTGCCAGCAGCCATCTCCCTCGGCGCCCCGGTTACGAGCAGTACTTC. This gives the protein CASSHLPRRPGYEQYF.

The chain combines TRBV3-1 with TRBJ2-1; D remains ambiguous. Trimming removed 1 base from V and 15 bases from J, with 13 bases in between. Germline V CDR1 and CDR2: LGHDT, YNNKEL (reference sequence). This CDR3 has 12 residues. The CDR3 region is CASSQGIGDGFF. The CDR3 DNA sequence: TGTGCCAGCAGCCAAGGAATCGGTGATGGGTTCTTC.